The T cell receptor (beta chain) under discussion was sequenced for a study of blood T cell repertoires in COVID-19. Study-level background: Sites across the United States, Italy and Spain contributed samples from acute and convalescent COVID-19.

V dropped 5 bases and J dropped 4 bases, with 11 bases sitting between them. The germline V gene encodes CDR1 MDHEN and CDR2 SYDVKM. This CDR3 contains 14 residues. Some clones are missing from TCRdb's copy, which holds only in-frame ones; the method was immunoSEQ multiplex PCR. Of some 200,000 clones listed, 75% to 85% are singletons. The chain links TRBV28 to TRBJ1-4, with a possible D match to TRBD1 (6 bases). The sample was peripheral blood. This TCR derives from a woman aged 40 to 50 with COVID-19, enrolled during active disease. CDR3 sequence reads: CASSGQSLNEKLFF. CDR3 nucleotide sequence: TGTGCCAGCAGTGGACAGTCCCTTAATGAAAAACTGTTTTTT.